This is a list of T cell receptor beta chains from one sample in a study of T cell responses to AZD1222 COVID-19 vaccine. Method: immunoSEQ multiplex PCR; TCRdb's copy keeps in-frame clones and lacks some. The sample comprises roughly 150,000 clones, roughly nine tenths of which are singletons, and 5.5% to 7% rests with the top ten. The material was peripheral blood, obtained after recovery from COVID-19. The receptors derive from an adult who had recovered from COVID-19. CDR3s include the opening cysteine and the closing phenylalanine or tryptophan. Fields, in order: V gene, CDR3 protein.

TRBV5-1 CASSTRAGTGSSSYNSPLHF
TRBV15 CASAGDTGELFF
TRBV28 CASSFNSAYNEQFF
TRBV2 CASNGLAGFRSDEQFF
TRBV9 CASSVGSTREQFF
TRBV4-2 CASSQVRGDTQYF
TRBV19 CASSTRQGRGEQFF
TRBV19 CASSIEERWNSPLHF
TRBV27 CASSLGEGQGAHEQYF
TRBV19 CASQTPQYF
TRBV20-1 CSASPTSGFLDTQYF
TRBV5-4 CASSPRGKADGYTF
TRBV6-2/TRBV6-3 CASSSRIIYGELFF
TRBV10-3 CAISGGGPGRIMNTEAFF
TRBV30 CAWSVRSYGYTF
TRBV11-2 CASSQDGQNTEAFF
TRBV20-1 CSANRYNEAFF
TRBV29-1 CSVLAGGRDTQYF
TRBV19 CASSIDLSAGGNNEQFF
TRBV5-4 CASSLGQGGTEAFF
TRBV19 CASSTGQGKARETQYF
TRBV15 CATSARGQGFGNQPQHF
TRBV9 CASSVAPHQPQHF
TRBV19 CASTPTGGSYEQYF
TRBV3-1/TRBV3-2 CASSQGRYEQYF
TRBV29-1 CSIDRDSRGYTF
TRBV9 CASSRSSGTFYEQYF
TRBV7-6 CASSLSGVGVTDTQYF